This TCR beta chain was identified during a study of OX40 agonist ivuxolimab in advanced cancers. Study-wide context: The costimulatory receptor OX40 (CD134) was targeted by ivuxolimab, a fully human IgG2 agonistic monoclonal antibody. Intravenous ivuxolimab was administered to patients every 2 weeks at six dose levels: 0.01, 0.1, 0.3, 1.5, 3 and 10 mg/kg. Among the approximately 50 dose-escalation patients, roughly 20 had hepatocellular carcinoma, some 15 melanoma, 9 renal cell carcinoma and 9 head and neck cancer. In the dose-escalation cohort, around four fifths of patients were male, and the mean age was around 60 years, with a range of about 23 to 90. Prior anti-PD-1, anti-PD-L1 or anti-CTLA-4 therapy was permitted, and approximately 41% of dose-escalation patients had received checkpoint inhibitors. Partial responses occurred in three dose-escalation patients, of whom one had hepatocellular carcinoma and two had cutaneous melanoma. The point of sequencing TCRbeta in the periphery was to test whether ivuxolimab changed TCR sequence diversity and drove clonal T-cell expansion. The paper covers the monotherapy dose-escalation part of the phase I ivuxolimab trial, which included N of about 50 patients. Overall results and qualifications from the work: In the 0.1-3.0 mg/kg groups, partial responders had among the lowest normalized peripheral clonal expansion, particularly in CD8+ T cells. At doses of 0.1 to 3.0 mg/kg, clonal expansion of both CD4+ and CD8+ T cells in blood was seen between baseline and week 6. The antigen specificity of the clonally expanded peripheral T cells was not determined. Low levels of normalized T-cell clonal expansion were also seen in some nonresponding patients. After ivuxolimab, CD8+ T cells had more expanded clones than CD4+ T cells on average.

Taken from cysteine to phenylalanine, the CDR3 has 12 residues. The retained sequence is limited to the CDR3, 36 bases, with the frame set at the first base. Cut back by 4 bases and 10 bases, the V and J ends lie 13 bases apart. The CDR1 and CDR2 encoded by the germline V gene are SGHRS and YFSETQ. The trial excluded patients who had a history of autoimmune disease or who were on systemic immunosuppression. Peripheral blood for TCR sequencing was collected from all dose cohorts at baseline, on cycle 4 day 1, and on cycle 7 day 1. The samples were drawn from a first-in-human, open-label, multicenter phase I dose-escalation trial of ivuxolimab. Adults with locally advanced or metastatic melanoma, renal cell carcinoma, hepatocellular carcinoma or head and neck squamous cell carcinoma were enrolled in the trial. Before TCR sequencing, CD4+ T cells and CD8+ T cells were sorted from peripheral blood as separate populations.

Concerning this clone itself: It lacks a known antigen. No much larger clonotype is one base removed from it; base qualities were not supplied.

To sequence the TCRbeta CDR3 region, genomic DNA was isolated from the sorted cells. TCRbeta CDR3 regions were sequenced using the immunoSEQ Assay. The immuneACCESS repertoire file appears here via TCRdb, limited to in-frame rearrangements. These files lack a portion of the clones; in checked studies, under half of the deficit traces to unresolved V genes, and the cause of the others is not known. The sample table lists 35,000 or so clones, about four fifths of them with a count of one. The ten largest make up around 18% of the sample. The material was CD4+ or CD8+ T cells sorted from blood, obtained in a trial of the OX40 agonist ivuxolimab. The chain links TRBV5-1 with TRBJ2-3, with no confidently assigned D gene. The receptor was isolated from an adult with an advanced solid tumor such as melanoma, head and neck, liver or kidney cancer. The DNA sequence is given as TGCGCCAGCAGCGCTTTTGGGGTCTCGCAGTATTTT. Its protein product is CASSAFGVSQYF.